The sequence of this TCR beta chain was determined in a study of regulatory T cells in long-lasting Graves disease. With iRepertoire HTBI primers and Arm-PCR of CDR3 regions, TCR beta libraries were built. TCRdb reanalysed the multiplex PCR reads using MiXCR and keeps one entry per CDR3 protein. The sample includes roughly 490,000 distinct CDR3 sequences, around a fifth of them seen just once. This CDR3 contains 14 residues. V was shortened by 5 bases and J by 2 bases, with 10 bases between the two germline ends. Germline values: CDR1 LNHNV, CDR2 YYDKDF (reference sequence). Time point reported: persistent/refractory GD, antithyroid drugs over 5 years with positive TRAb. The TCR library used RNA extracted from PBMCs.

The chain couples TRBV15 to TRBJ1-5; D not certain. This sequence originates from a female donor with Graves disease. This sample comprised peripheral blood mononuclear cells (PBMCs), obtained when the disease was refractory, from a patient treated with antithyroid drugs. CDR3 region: CATSGVYGNQPQHF. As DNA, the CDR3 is TGTGCCACCAGCGGCGTGTATGGCAATCAGCCCCAGCATTTT.